These 20 T cell receptor beta chains came from one sample sequenced in a study of regulatory T cells in long-lasting Graves disease. Time point denoted: persistent/refractory GD, antithyroid drugs over 5 years with positive TRAb. The TCR library was made from RNA extracted from PBMCs. Libraries of TCR beta came from iRepertoire HTBI primers plus Arm-PCR of CDR3 regions. TCRdb called the multiplex PCR reads again in MiXCR, with one record for every CDR3 protein. This sample carries nearly 350,000 distinct CDR3 sequences, around a fifth of them seen once, and the ten largest clones take 29%. The material sequenced was peripheral blood mononuclear cells (PBMCs), taken when the disease was refractory, from a patient treated with antithyroid drugs. The receptor source for this set is a female donor with Graves disease.

V is TRBV19 and J is TRBJ2-7; 7 bases are shared with TRBD1. Germline assignment: CDR1 LNHDA and CDR2 SQIVND (reference sequence). V shed 7 bases and J 5 bases; nucleotides not matched to a gene: 14. CDR3 length: 15 residues. The chain's CDR3 is CASTPKADRVNEQYF. The CDR3 region has the DNA TGTGCCAGTACCCCAAAGGCCGACAGGGTTAACGAGCAGTACTTC.

This clonotype was seen at least ten times. The chain joins TRBV24-1 to TRBJ1-5; TRBD1 aligns across 11 bases. CDR3 length equals 17 residues. The trim removed 4 bases at V and 2 bases at J, leaving 6 bases unmatched. The germline V gene encodes CDR1 KGHDR and CDR2 SFDVKD. CDR3 DNA: TGTGCCACCAGTGACGGACAGGGGGCAGGAGGCAATCAGCCCCAGCATTTT. It codes for CATSDGQGAGGNQPQHF.

The sample holds many counts of this clonotype. The chain combines TRBV29-1 with TRBJ1-1; D uncertain. The CDR3 runs 12 residues. The germline V gene encodes CDR1 SQVTM and CDR2 ANQGSEA. V was pared by 7 bases and J by 1 base, with 10 bases between. The CDR3 DNA sequence: TGCAGCGCTAGGGTTGGGAACACTGAAGCTTTCTTT. The encoded protein is CSARVGNTEAFF. The full variable domain, in which reference TRBV29-1 and TRBJ1-1 provide the parts outside the CDR3, is SAVISQKPSRDICQRGTSLTIQCQVDSQVTMMFWYRQQPGQSLTLIATANQGSEATYESGFVIDKFPISRPNLTFSTLTVSNMSPEDSSIYLCSARVGNTEAFFGQGTRLTVV.

The J gene is TRBJ2-7, the V gene TRBV12-3 or TRBV12-4; D possibly corresponds to TRBD2 (5 bases). Between the trimmed V and J ends, which lost 2 bases and 3 bases, there was a span of 11 bases. This CDR3 is built from 14 residues. CDR3 residues: CASSLTAGVYEQYF. CDR3 in DNA: TGTGCCAGCAGTTTAACGGCCGGGGTCTACGAGCAGTACTTC.

This clonotype was recorded at least ten times. J is TRBJ1-1 and V is TRBV5-1, with D unclear. Trimming pared 0 bases from V and 0 bases from J, leaving 9 bases between. This CDR3 region has 15 residues. Per germline, CDR1 SGHRS and CDR2 YFSETQ. The CDR3 protein is CASSLGYVLNTEAFF. The CDR3 DNA is TGCGCCAGCAGCTTGGGGTACGTACTGAACACTGAAGCTTTCTTT.

This clonotype was found a few times. The chain carries TRBV3-1 and TRBJ1-2; 7 bases agree with TRBD1. Trimming at V came to 4 bases and at J to 6 bases, leaving 14 bases not matched to a gene. In germline, CDR1 is LGHDT, CDR2 YNNKEL (reference sequence). The CDR3 is 16 amino acids. CDR3 residues: CASSPETGDPQDGYTF. CDR3 nucleotide sequence: TGTGCCAGCAGCCCCGAAACAGGGGACCCCCAGGATGGCTACACCTTC.

This clonotype was counted ten times or more. The chain combines TRBV7-2 with TRBJ1-6, with a tentative D call TRBD1 (5 bases). Trimming removed 0 bases from V and 10 bases from J, with 19 bases in between. Looked up from germline, CDR1 is SGHTA and CDR2 is FQGNSA. The CDR3 runs to 17 residues. The CDR3 protein is CASSLAGSGVESSPLHF. CDR3 DNA sequence: TGTGCCAGCAGCTTAGCAGGCTCGGGGGTAGAGAGCTCACCCCTCCACTTT.

The chain recombines TRBV5-6 with TRBJ1-1; D ambiguous. Trimming stripped 2 bases from V and 1 base from J, with 12 bases between. CDR1 SGHDT and CDR2 YYEEEE come from the germline V gene. CDR3 length equals 15 residues. The DNA for the CDR3 is TGTGCCAGCAGCTTTATTTATATCGAGAACACTGAAGCTTTCTTT. This translates into CASSFIYIENTEAFF.

This clonotype occurred a few times. This rearrangement joins TRBV6-1 to TRBJ2-7; D remains ambiguous. The ends were cut back, 3 bases at V and 2 bases at J, with 8 bases in the middle. This CDR3 contains 13 residues. Germline CDR1 and CDR2: MNHNS and SASEGT. CDR3: CASSEPETYEQYF. CDR3 nucleotides: TGTGCCAGCAGTGAGCCGGAAACCTACGAGCAGTACTTC.

The chain joins TRBV5-5 to TRBJ2-5; the match to TRBD2 covers 7 bases. The V gene's germline CDR1 is SGHKS and CDR2 YYEKEE (reference sequence). V trimming: 6 bases; J trimming: 4 bases; junction bases outside the gene matches: 6. The CDR3 extends over 13 amino acids. CDR3 sequence reads: CASTGGTLETQYF. CDR3 in DNA: TGTGCCAGCACCGGGGGGACCTTAGAGACCCAGTACTTC.

Ten or more counts support this clonotype. This chain connects TRBV6-5 to TRBJ2-7; maybe TRBD1 (5 bases). This CDR3 is built from 14 residues. Trimming cost V 4 bases and J 0 bases, with 10 bases left between them. In germline, CDR1 is MNHEY, CDR2 SVGAGI. The DNA for the CDR3 is TGTGCCAGCAGTTTGCTCGGACACTCCTACGAGCAGTACTTC. Its protein is CASSLLGHSYEQYF.

The chain couples TRBV6-4 to TRBJ1-1, with 9 positions matching TRBD1. CDR1 and CDR2 (germline): MRHNA, SNTAGT. Unmatched junction bases numbered 15, after V lost 6 bases and J lost 4 bases. The CDR3 spans 17 residues. The CDR3 nucleotides are TGTGCCAGCAGAGGCGACAGGGGGTTTGGTTTGATCACTGAAGCTTTCTTT. Protein product: CASRGDRGFGLITEAFF.

This clonotype was seen a few times. J is TRBJ1-6 and V is TRBV5-1; 7 nucleotides match TRBD1. Germline trimming cut 2 bases from V and 10 bases from J; bases unmatched to any gene: 3. Per germline, CDR1 SGHRS and CDR2 YFSETQ. CDR3 length: 13 amino acids. The CDR3 here is CASSLTGVSPLHF. The CDR3 DNA follows: TGCGCCAGCAGCTTAACAGGGGTCTCACCCCTCCACTTT. The full variable domain, with the rest looked up from reference TRBV5-1 and TRBJ1-6, is KAGVTQTPRYLIKTRGQQVTLSCSPISGHRSVSWYQQTPGQGLQFLFEYFSETQRNKGNFPGRFSGRQFSNSRSEMNVSTLELGDSALYLCASSLTGVSPLHFGNGTRLTVT.

The rearrangement uses TRBV29-1 and TRBJ2-1; D gene ambiguous. Trimming took off 3 bases at V and 0 bases at J, with 18 bases between the two ends. Looked up from germline, CDR1 is SQVTM and CDR2 is ANQGSEA. The CDR3 runs 17 residues. This chain's CDR3 is CSVEGRPESTSYNEQFF. Here the CDR3 DNA reads TGCAGCGTTGAGGGCAGGCCTGAGTCGACCTCCTACAATGAGCAGTTCTTC.

This clonotype has at least ten counts. This chain links TRBV7-9 with TRBJ2-7, with D perhaps being TRBD1 or TRBD2 (5 bases each). Trimming took off 5 bases at V and 0 bases at J, with 14 bases between the two ends. CDR3 size: 15 residues. CDR1 is SEHNR and CDR2 is FQNEAQ in the germline V gene (reference sequence). CDR3 region: CASSRDGDFSYEQYF. CDR3 nucleotides: TGTGCCAGCAGCCGGGACGGAGATTTCTCCTACGAGCAGTACTTC. The full variable domain, completed using reference TRBV7-9 and TRBJ2-7, is DTGVSQNPRHKITKRGQNVTFRCDPISEHNRLYWYRQTLGQGPEFLTYFQNEAQLEKSRLLSDRFSAERPKGSFSTLEIQRTEQGDSAMYLCASSRDGDFSYEQYFGPGTRLTVT.

The sample holds a few counts of this clonotype. The V call is TRBV3-1, the J call TRBJ2-3; D is unresolved. The CDR3 runs 12 residues. Between the trimmed V and J ends, which lost 4 bases and 3 bases, there was a span of 5 bases. From germline, CDR1 is LGHDT and CDR2 YNNKEL (reference sequence). CDR3 region: CASSRRTDTQYF. For the CDR3, the DNA is TGTGCCAGCAGCCGCCGGACAGATACGCAGTATTTT.

The chain uses TRBV12-5 and TRBJ2-1, with TRBD2 matching over 7 bases. The CDR3 is 17 residues long. Germline CDR1 LGHNT, CDR2 FRNRAP. The J segment lost 6 bases and the V segment lost 0 bases, leaving 11 bases of the junction unmatched. DNA of the CDR3: TGTGCTAGTGGTTTGGTACTAGGCGGGAGCAATCGCAATGAGCAGTTCTTC. Translating gives CASGLVLGGSNRNEQFF.

The sample holds many counts of this clonotype. The chain recombines TRBV6-1 with TRBJ2-7, with TRBD2 matching 7 bases. Germline V lookup: CDR1 MNHNS, CDR2 SASEGT. This CDR3 region has 15 residues. V shed 1 base and J 5 bases; nucleotides not matched to a gene: 8. As DNA, the CDR3 is TGTGCCAGCAGTGAAGGGGCGGGAGTAAGGAACGAGCAGTACTTC. As protein: CASSEGAGVRNEQYF.

This clonotype showed up many times. The chain has TRBV27 and TRBJ2-7; the D gene is possibly TRBD1 (6 bases). This CDR3 has 13 amino acids. The germline gives CDR1 MNHEY, CDR2 SMNVEV (reference sequence). The V and J ends lost 5 bases and 5 bases respectively, with 13 bases between them. CDR3 in amino acids: CASSHTGSDEQYF. CDR3 DNA sequence: TGTGCCAGCAGTCACACAGGGTCCGACGAGCAGTACTTC.

This clonotype was found many times. The chain is built from TRBV11-2 and TRBJ2-7; D is undetermined. Germline assignment: CDR1 SGHAT and CDR2 FQNNGV. V gave up 5 bases and J gave up 3 bases, with 14 bases separating them. This CDR3 comprises 14 residues. The CDR3 DNA follows: TGTGCCAGCAGCCCCATGGGGATAGTCTACGAGCAGTACTTC. Its translation: CASSPMGIVYEQYF.